This TCR beta chain was profiled in a study of shared clonotypes between healthy human individuals. Profiled with immunoSEQ multiplex PCR; TCRdb holds only in-frame clones, not every one. In the table there are millions of clones, 85% to 95% of which are singletons. Per germline, CDR1 MNHEY and CDR2 SMNVEV (reference sequence). This CDR3 comprises 16 residues. The V and J ends lost 6 bases and 6 bases respectively, with 18 bases between them. The chain combines TRBV27 with TRBJ1-6; possibly TRBD1 for D (6 bases). The sequence was obtained from a man younger than 30 in good health. Some clones in this sample may be carry-over from other donors' samples. Sequencing was done on a sample of naive CD4+ T cells from PBMCs. Subset specified: CD45RA+ positively selected. CDR3: CASSRDHRASNSPLHF. The DNA for the CDR3 is TGTGCCAGCAGCCGAGACCACAGGGCGAGTAATTCACCCCTCCACTTT.